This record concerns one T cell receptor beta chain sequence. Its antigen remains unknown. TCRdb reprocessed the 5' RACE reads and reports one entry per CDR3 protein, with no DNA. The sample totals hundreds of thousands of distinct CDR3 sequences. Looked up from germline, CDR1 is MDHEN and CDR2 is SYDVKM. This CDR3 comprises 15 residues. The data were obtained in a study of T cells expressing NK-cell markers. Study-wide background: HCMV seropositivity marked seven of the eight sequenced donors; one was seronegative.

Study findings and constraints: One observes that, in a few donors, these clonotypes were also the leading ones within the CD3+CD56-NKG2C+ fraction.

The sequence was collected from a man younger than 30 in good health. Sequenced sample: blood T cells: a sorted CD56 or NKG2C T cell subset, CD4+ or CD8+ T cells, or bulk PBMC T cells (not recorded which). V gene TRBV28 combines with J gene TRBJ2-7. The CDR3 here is CASTHGSSGTYEQYF.